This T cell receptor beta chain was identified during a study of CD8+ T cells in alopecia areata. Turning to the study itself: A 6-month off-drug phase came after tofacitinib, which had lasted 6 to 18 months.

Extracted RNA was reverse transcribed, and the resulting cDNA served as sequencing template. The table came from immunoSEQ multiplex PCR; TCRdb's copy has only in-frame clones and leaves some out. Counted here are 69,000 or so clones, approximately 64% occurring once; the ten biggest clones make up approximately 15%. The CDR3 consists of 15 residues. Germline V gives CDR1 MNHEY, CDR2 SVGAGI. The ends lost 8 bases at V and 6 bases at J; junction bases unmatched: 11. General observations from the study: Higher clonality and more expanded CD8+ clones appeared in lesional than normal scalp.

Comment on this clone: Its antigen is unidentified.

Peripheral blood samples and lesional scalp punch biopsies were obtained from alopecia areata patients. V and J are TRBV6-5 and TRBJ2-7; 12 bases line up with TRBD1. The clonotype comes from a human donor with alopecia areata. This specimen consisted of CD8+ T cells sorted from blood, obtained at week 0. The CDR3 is CASSPTGTGGSEQYF. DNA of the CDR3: TGTGCCAGCTCCCCTACCGGGACAGGGGGCAGCGAGCAGTACTTC.